The 30 T cell receptor beta chains given below trace back to one sample, sequenced in a study of T-cell reconstitution after alpha-beta-depleted transplantation in children (dated by TCRdb to about 2016). Libraries came from PCR. The sequencer listed for this sample is Illumina HiSeq 2500. TCR libraries were prepared with molecular barcoding, using unique molecular identifiers to normalize TCRbeta repertoire quantification. The public reads were quality trimmed at Q25 with fastp and then assembled into clones with MiXCR by TCRdb, keeping productive beta chains. Rows matching on CDR3 protein sequence are summarized as one entry with the most common DNA and genes. In all, the sample holds about 500,000 distinct CDR3 sequences, and about 31% of those were seen once. Around 2.3% of the sample goes to the ten largest clones. The sequencing here drew on PBMCs from the stem cell graft donor, taken from the stem cell graft. Source of these receptors: a human donor who donated a stem cell graft to a child with aplastic anemia.

In this sample, this clonotype turned up a few times. The rearrangement joins TRBV18 to TRBJ2-5; TRBD2 is a possible D gene (6 bases). Trimming removed 0 bases at V and 2 bases at J, with 10 bases between. The germline gives CDR1 KGHSH, CDR2 LQKENI. CDR3 length equals 15 residues. For the CDR3, the DNA is TGTGCCAGCTCACCACCGGGAGGACTTCAAGAGACCCAGTACTTC. It yields the protein CASSPPGGLQETQYF. The complete variable domain, with remaining parts taken from reference TRBV18 and TRBJ2-5, reads NAGVMQNPRHLVRRRGQEARLRCSPMKGHSHVYWYRQLPEEGLKFMVYLQKENIIDESGMPKERFSAEFPKEGPSILRIQQVVRGDSAAYFCASSPPGGLQETQYFGPGTRLLVL.

This chain connects TRBV7-9 to TRBJ1-1, with D perhaps matching TRBD1 (5 bases). The length of the CDR3 is 17 residues. CDR1 is SEHNR, CDR2 FQNEAQ, per germline (reference sequence). With 4 bases removed from V and 1 base from J, the gap between germline ends came to 19 bases. CDR3 amino acids: CASSSVGQGTENTEAFF. DNA of the CDR3: TGTGCCAGCAGCTCGGTTGGACAAGGGACGGAGAACACTGAAGCTTTCTTT.

The chain couples TRBV25-1 to TRBJ1-2, with D perhaps matching TRBD1 (5 bases). Trimming took off 5 bases at V and 6 bases at J, with 22 bases between the two ends. Germline V gives CDR1 MGHDK, CDR2 SYGVNS. This CDR3 contains 16 residues. The CDR3 sequence: CASSPEWGLLSHGYTF. DNA for the CDR3: TGTGCCAGCAGTCCCGAATGGGGACTACTCTCCCATGGCTACACCTTC.

The chain couples TRBV28 to TRBJ1-5, with TRBD1 matching over 11 bases. This CDR3 has 17 residues. Looked up from germline, CDR1 is MDHEN and CDR2 is SYDVKM. The junction had 7 bases not matched to a gene; V was cut back by 6 bases and J by 0 bases. CDR3 loop: CASSSKGTGGSNQPQHF. The CDR3 region has the DNA TGTGCCAGCAGCTCCAAGGGGACAGGGGGTAGCAATCAGCCCCAGCATTTT.

The chain recombines TRBV29-1 with TRBJ1-1; 7 bases are shared with TRBD1. V dropped 7 bases and J dropped 1; count of bases not matched to a gene: 3. The CDR3 runs 12 residues. Germline-derived CDR1 and CDR2 are SQVTM and ANQGSEA. The CDR3 spells CSGGQRNTEAFF. The DNA of the CDR3 is TGCAGCGGGGGACAGAGGAACACTGAAGCTTTCTTT.

This chain uses TRBV7-2 with TRBJ2-7; the match to TRBD2 covers 12 bases. Per germline, CDR1 SGHTA and CDR2 FQGNSA. V lost 5 bases, J lost 0 bases, and 2 bases stayed unmatched. This CDR3 spans 15 amino acids. This chain's CDR3 is CASSQTSGSSYEQYV. CDR3 DNA: TGTGCCAGCAGCCAGACTAGCGGGAGCTCCTACGAGCAGTACGTC.

The chain employs TRBV6-2 or TRBV6-3 and TRBJ1-1; 7 bases are a match to TRBD1. Germline loops: CDR1 MNHEY, CDR2 SVGEGT. The V and J ends lost 2 bases and 1 base, in that order; junction bases with no gene match: 4. This CDR3 region has 15 residues. CDR3: CASSYNDRENTEAFF. DNA of the CDR3: TGTGCCAGCAGTTACAACGACAGGGAGAACACTGAAGCTTTCTTT.

This clonotype was counted between two and nine times. The chain couples TRBV28 to TRBJ2-5; tentatively, D is TRBD1 or TRBD2 (6 bases each). There are 15 residues in the CDR3. V was trimmed by 2 bases and J by 5 bases, leaving 15 bases between them. Germline lookup yields CDR1 MDHEN and CDR2 SYDVKM. CDR3 loop: CASSLRTGRRETQYF. The CDR3 DNA reads as TGTGCCAGCAGTTTAAGAACAGGGAGGCGGGAGACCCAGTACTTC.

This rearrangement joins TRBV12-3 or TRBV12-4 to TRBJ2-5; D unresolved. The CDR3 is 13 residues long. Trimming left V 2 bases short and J 2 bases short, with 6 bases between. CDR3 DNA: TGTGCCAGCAGTTTACACACTCAAGAGACCCAGTACTTC. Translated, it gives CASSLHTQETQYF.

This clonotype was detected a few times. The chain joins TRBV20-1 to TRBJ2-2, with 7 bases aligning to TRBD1. Germline CDR1 and CDR2: DFQATT and SNEGSKA (reference sequence). Trimming cost V 5 bases and J 6 bases; bases outside gene matches: 9. This CDR3 has 14 amino acids. The CDR3 reads CSAPKKTGPGELFF. The CDR3 DNA follows: TGCAGTGCTCCGAAGAAGACAGGGCCCGGGGAGCTGTTTTTT.

The chain links TRBV20-1 to TRBJ1-2, with D unresolved. Looked up from germline, CDR1 is DFQATT and CDR2 is SNEGSKA (reference sequence). The CDR3 runs 15 residues. V shed 2 bases and J shed 3 bases, with 16 bases lying between them. As DNA, the CDR3 is TGCAGTGCTAGATCAATCGGGGTGATCGACTATGGCTACACCTTC. This gives the protein CSARSIGVIDYGYTF.

This clonotype was detected a few times. The chain has TRBV10-3 and TRBJ2-3, with TRBD2 matching 10 bases. This CDR3 has 17 amino acids. Unmatched junction bases numbered 10, after V lost 3 bases and J lost 4 bases. Germline V CDR1 and CDR2: ENHRY, SYGVKD. The CDR3: CAISDREAGGTPDTQYF. The CDR3 coding sequence is TGTGCCATCAGTGATCGGGAAGCGGGAGGGACCCCAGATACGCAGTATTTT.

The count of this clonotype is one. The V and J genes are TRBV4-3 and TRBJ2-7, with TRBD1 matching 10 bases. Germline V gives CDR1 LGHNA, CDR2 YSLEER. Germline trimming cut 5 bases from V and 7 bases from J; bases unmatched to any gene: 11. The CDR3 sequence is 15 residues long. The CDR3 DNA reads as TGCGCCAGCAGCGAAGCGACAGGGGGCCAATGGGAGCAGTACTTC. Encoded protein: CASSEATGGQWEQYF.

The CDR3 bases are TGTGCCAGCAGTTTATACAGCCGAGAGACCCAGTACTTC. It is translated as CASSLYSRETQYF. The chain joins TRBV28 to TRBJ2-5; D is unresolved. The CDR3 covers 13 residues. V dropped 1 base and J dropped 4 bases, with 7 bases sitting between them. Germline V lookup: CDR1 MDHEN, CDR2 SYDVKM. Combining the CDR3 with reference TRBV28 and TRBJ2-5 gives the whole variable domain DVKVTQSSRYLVKRTGEKVFLECVQDMDHENMFWYRQDPGLGLRLIYFSYDVKMKEKGDIPEGYSVSREKKERFSLILESASTNQTSMYLCASSLYSRETQYFGPGTRLLVL.

The rearrangement joins TRBV25-1 to TRBJ1-4; D is perhaps TRBD1 (6 bases). This CDR3 is 17 amino acids long. Germline loops: CDR1 MGHDK, CDR2 SYGVNS. V lost 3 bases to trimming and J lost 5 bases, with 19 bases between them. The CDR3 protein is CASSDGGSGQRNEKLFF. CDR3 nucleotides: TGTGCCAGCAGTGATGGAGGGTCTGGACAGCGGAATGAAAAACTGTTTTTT.

V and J are TRBV6-2 or TRBV6-3 and TRBJ2-1, with 8 bases aligning to TRBD2. CDR1 and CDR2 (germline): MNHEY, SVGEGT. CDR3 length: 15 amino acids. The ends lost 3 bases at V and 4 bases at J; junction bases unmatched: 5. The CDR3 region is CASSYWASGYNEQFF. The CDR3 DNA reads as TGTGCCAGCAGTTATTGGGCTAGCGGGTACAATGAGCAGTTCTTC.

This clonotype was seen only a few times. J is TRBJ2-1 and V is TRBV27, with TRBD2 identical over 13 bases. The V and J ends lost 6 bases and 5 bases, in that order; junction bases with no gene match: 1. Per the germline V gene, CDR1 is MNHEY and CDR2 is SMNVEV (reference sequence). The CDR3 spans 14 residues. CDR3 loop: CASRLAGGDNEQFF. In nucleotides, the CDR3 is TGTGCCAGCAGACTAGCGGGAGGGGACAATGAGCAGTTCTTC.

The J gene is TRBJ2-1, the V gene TRBV18, with 7 bases fitting TRBD2. The CDR3 runs to 16 residues. J lost 0 bases, V lost 6 bases, and 8 bases had no gene match. Germline lookup yields CDR1 KGHSH and CDR2 LQKENI. The CDR3 DNA follows: TGTGCCAGCTCCCACCGGGGCGGGAGCTCCTACAATGAGCAGTTCTTC. Its translation: CASSHRGGSSYNEQFF.

This clonotype was seen a handful of times. This chain links TRBV5-1 with TRBJ2-5; unclear D gene. V lost 2 bases, J lost 1 base, and 9 bases lay in between. Germline assignment: CDR1 SGHRS and CDR2 YFSETQ. The CDR3 extends over 14 amino acids. The CDR3 nucleotides are TGCGCCAGCAGCTTAACTACTACCCAAGAGACCCAGTACTTC. Amino acid sequence: CASSLTTTQETQYF.

This clonotype appeared a single time. This rearrangement joins TRBV29-1 to TRBJ2-3, with D uncertain. Germline V gene sequence: CDR1 SQVTM, CDR2 ANQGSEA. The CDR3 contains 16 residues. The CDR3 here is CSSILPPGMKTDTQYF. Written as DNA, the CDR3 is TGCAGTAGTATTCTTCCTCCGGGCATGAAGACAGATACGCAGTATTTT.

In its sample, this clonotype was seen a few times. This chain links TRBV20-1 with TRBJ1-1; D is perhaps TRBD1 (5 bases). Per the germline V gene, CDR1 is DFQATT and CDR2 is SNEGSKA (reference sequence). This CDR3 spans 15 amino acids. V was clipped by 6 bases and J by 1 base, with 18 bases between them. This chain's CDR3 is CSAAIPGPRNTEAFF. The CDR3 DNA reads as TGCAGTGCCGCGATACCGGGACCGAGGAACACTGAAGCTTTCTTT.

The rearrangement links TRBV12-3 or TRBV12-4 to TRBJ1-1; D not certain. The CDR3 runs 15 residues. V dropped 3 bases and J dropped 0 bases, with 11 bases sitting between them. The CDR3, as DNA: TGTGCCAGCAGTTTCGGTTCACCTATGAACACTGAAGCTTTCTTT. Translated: CASSFGSPMNTEAFF.

This clonotype was detected a few times. The rearrangement joins TRBV6-6 to TRBJ2-5; D may be TRBD1 (5 bases). The germline gives CDR1 MNHNY, CDR2 SVGAGI (reference sequence). The germline V and J ends were trimmed by 7 bases and 5 bases, with 14 bases remaining between them. The CDR3 length is 13 residues. The CDR3 loop reads CASNLLKGETQYF. The CDR3, as DNA: TGTGCCAGCAACCTCCTAAAGGGGGAGACCCAGTACTTC.

There are a few counts of this clonotype. V and J are TRBV6-5 and TRBJ2-5; D is ambiguous. Germline CDR1 and CDR2: MNHEY and SVGAGI. Trimming shortened V by 0 bases and J by 9 bases, and 11 bases separated the two germline ends. CDR3 size: 13 residues. The CDR3 coding sequence is TGTGCCAGCAGTTACTCGGGCACCGAGGCCCAGTACTTC. This gives the protein CASSYSGTEAQYF.

The rearrangement links TRBV2 to TRBJ1-3; D is uncertain. This CDR3 is built from 12 residues. From germline, CDR1 is SNHLY and CDR2 FYNNEI. V dropped 3 bases and J dropped 4 bases, with 4 bases sitting between them. The chain's CDR3 is CASSEDGNTIYF. The DNA of the CDR3 is TGTGCCAGCAGTGAGGACGGAAACACCATATATTTT.

This sequence joins TRBV4-3 and TRBJ1-3, with a weak D call TRBD1 (5 bases). Trimming took off 0 bases at V and 2 bases at J, with 11 bases between the two ends. The V gene's germline CDR1 is LGHNA and CDR2 YSLEER. This CDR3 contains 16 residues. The CDR3 DNA is TGCGCCAGCAGCCAAGAATCCCGGGGGGCTGGAAACACCATATATTTT. It codes for CASSQESRGAGNTIYF.

This clonotype was seen only a few times. The gene calls are TRBV20-1 and TRBJ2-2; 12 bases fit TRBD2. The CDR3 consists of 17 residues. Germline V lookup: CDR1 DFQATT, CDR2 SNEGSKA (reference sequence). Trimming removed 3 bases from V and 5 bases from J; junction bases left unmatched: 10. The CDR3 is CSASPASGRAGTGELFF. CDR3 bases: TGCAGTGCTAGTCCCGCTAGCGGGAGGGCCGGGACCGGGGAGCTGTTTTTT.

This clonotype has a handful of counts. This chain uses TRBV29-1 with TRBJ1-2; D not resolved. V gave up 6 bases and J gave up 8 bases, with 4 bases separating them. CDR1 is SQVTM and CDR2 is ANQGSEA in the germline V gene. This CDR3 has 8 amino acids. CDR3 protein: CSVGGYTF. Written as DNA, the CDR3 is TGCAGCGTGGGAGGCTACACCTTC. Based on the CDR3 plus reference TRBV29-1 and TRBJ1-2, the full variable domain is SAVISQKPSRDICQRGTSLTIQCQVDSQVTMMFWYRQQPGQSLTLIATANQGSEATYESGFVIDKFPISRPNLTFSTLTVSNMSPEDSSIYLCSVGGYTFGSGTRLTVV.

The CDR3 DNA follows: TGTGCCAGCAGCCTAAATGAACAGGGGCGGGCCTCCCTGAACACTGAAGCTTTCTTT. Its protein is CASSLNEQGRASLNTEAFF. The gene calls are TRBV7-8 and TRBJ1-1; 7 nucleotides align to TRBD1. V dropped 5 bases and J dropped 0; count of bases not matched to a gene: 18. The CDR3 has 19 residues. Germline values: CDR1 SGHVS, CDR2 FQNEAQ.

This clonotype showed up just a few times. This chain connects TRBV2 to TRBJ1-2; D unclear. The CDR3 extends over 15 amino acids. Germline V gene lookup returns CDR1 SNHLY and CDR2 FYNNEI. V was clipped by 3 bases and J by 2 bases, with 13 bases between them. Here the CDR3 DNA reads TGTGCCAGCAGTGACGCAGGAGGAGGGAACTATGGCTACACCTTC. Its translation: CASSDAGGGNYGYTF. The complete variable domain, with remaining parts taken from reference TRBV2 and TRBJ1-2, reads EPEVTQTPSHQVTQMGQEVILRCVPISNHLYFYWYRQILGQKVEFLVSFYNNEISEKSEIFDDQFSVERPDGSNFTLKIRSTKLEDSAMYFCASSDAGGGNYGYTFGSGTRLTVV.